This T cell receptor (beta chain) stems from a study of blood T cell repertoires in COVID-19. This CDR3 contains 18 residues. V lost 2 bases and J lost 0; bases outside the gene matches: 6. Germline CDR1 is WSHSY and CDR2 is SAAADI. TCRdb keeps only in-frame clones here, not all; method: immunoSEQ multiplex PCR. Counted here are 200,000 to 250,000 clones, approximately 80% occurring once; the ten biggest clones make up roughly 7%. This clonotype was sampled from a woman of 80 years or more with COVID-19, enrolled during active disease. The chain joins TRBV10-2 to TRBJ2-3, with TRBD2 matching over 12 bases. Sequencing input: peripheral blood. CDR3: CASSERLAGDTSTDTQYF. CDR3 sequence (DNA): TGCGCCAGCAGTGAGCGACTAGCGGGGGATACTAGCACAGATACGCAGTATTTT.